This TCR beta chain was recovered during a study of T-cell reconstitution after alpha-beta-depleted transplantation in children. CDR1 and CDR2 from the germline V gene are SGDLS and YYNGEE. The CDR3 runs to 14 residues. J was trimmed by 5 bases and V by 4 bases; bases with no gene match: 4. Unique molecular identifiers featured in how the TCRbeta library was prepared. TCRdb independently ran MiXCR on the PCR reads; one entry per CDR3 protein. The sample lists some 500,000 distinct CDR3 sequences; about 33% were seen once. V is TRBV9 and J is TRBJ1-5, with 9 bases identical to TRBD1. The receptor was isolated from a human donor who donated a stem cell graft to a child with aplastic anemia. This specimen consisted of PBMCs from the stem cell graft donor, obtained from the stem cell graft. CDR3 coding DNA: TGTGCCAGCAGCCGGACAGGGGTCGATCAGCCCCAGCATTTT. This encodes CASSRTGVDQPQHF.